This TCR beta chain was obtained from a study of OX40 agonist ivuxolimab in advanced cancers. In the study overall: Previous treatment with anti-PD-1, anti-PD-L1 or anti-CTLA-4 therapy was allowed; roughly 40% had received some. The study reported partial responses in three patients: one hepatocellular carcinoma, two cutaneous melanoma. The study's findings and limits: Both CD4+ and CD8+ T cell populations in blood had undergone clonal expansion by week 6 at 0.1 to 3.0 mg/kg. Mean expanded clone counts were higher in CD8+ than CD4+ T cells.

The method was immunoSEQ multiplex PCR; TCRdb's version includes in-frame clones alone and lacks a portion of them. The sample carries over 65,000 clones, less than 95% recorded once. The V gene end was trimmed by 4 bases and the J gene end by 3 bases; junction bases not matched to a gene: 5. This CDR3 has 15 residues. Germline lookup yields CDR1 SGHNT and CDR2 YYREEE (reference sequence). Remarks on this clone: What it binds is unknown.

This TCR was sampled from an adult with an advanced solid tumor such as melanoma, head and neck, liver or kidney cancer. This sequence joins TRBV5-4 and TRBJ1-2; 11 bases agree with TRBD1. Sequencing was performed on CD4+ or CD8+ T cells sorted from blood, taken in a trial of the OX40 agonist ivuxolimab. For the CDR3, the DNA is TGTGCCAGCAGCGCGGACAGGGGGCCTTACTATGGCTACACCTTC. Protein sequence: CASSADRGPYYGYTF.